This TCR beta chain was sequenced during a study of T cells in Graves' hyperthyroidism and ophthalmopathy (dated by TCRdb to between 2018 and 2021). Looking at the study overall: Peripheral blood samples were taken at the time of initial diagnosis, prior to any treatment. TCR V-J signatures able to tell the groups apart were searched for in a discovery cohort of approximately 95 patients, of whom fewer than 45 had Graves' ophthalmopathy and 57 had stable Graves' hyperthyroidism. The 100 discovery patients were randomly divided into training and test sets at a 7:3 ratio. The paper reports TCR Vbeta CDR3 sequencing of approximately 130 peripheral blood samples: approximately 43 ophthalmopathy, fewer than 80 hyperthyroidism and approximately 17 progressor patients. Following sampling, methimazole starting at 30 mg daily was given to hyperthyroidism patients, and high-dose intravenous methylprednisolone was given to ophthalmopathy patients. Whether ophthalmopathy could be predicted prospectively was tested in an independent validation cohort made up of some 20 hyperthyroidism patients plus 17 patients who later progressed to ophthalmopathy. In several Graves' hyperthyroidism patients, the study also compared T-cell repertoires from thyroid tissue with T-cell repertoires from blood. Broader findings and caveats from the paper: In validation, the model predicted progression to ophthalmopathy a median of 6.5 months before onset, with around 70% sensitivity and 72.22% specificity. No statistical method was used to set the sample size in advance, and investigators knew the group allocation. Most expanded thyroid clonotypes (frequency above 0.001) were also detected in blood, suggesting blood repertoires may reflect thyroid immune responses. A 13 V-J signature model separated ophthalmopathy from stable hyperthyroidism, with 87.88% sensitivity and roughly 82% specificity in cross-validation and 80%/75% in testing.

Moderately to severely active disease, a Clinical Activity Score of at least 3, a NOSPECS grade of at least 4, and a duration under 3 months were present in ophthalmopathy patients. The study excluded patients with uncontrolled infections, other autoimmune diseases, pregnancy or lactation. Diagnoses relied on clinical symptoms, serum thyroxine and TRAb, thyroid ultrasound and orbital computed tomography. Ficoll-Paque density gradient centrifugation was used to isolate PBMCs from approximately 11 ml of fresh peripheral blood. Total RNA was extracted using Trizol reagent, and RNA quality was assessed on an Agilent 2100 Bioanalyzer. This clonotype was seen many times. Its recognized antigen is unknown. Base qualities are missing; no much larger clone stands one base away. Including the terminal cysteine and phenylalanine, the CDR3 comprises 15 residues. Just the 45-base CDR3 DNA is kept, in frame starting at base 1. As encoded in the germline V gene (reference sequence), CDR1 is SEHNR while CDR2 is FQNEAQ. Here V drops 2 bases and J drops 5 bases, and the junction holds 6 bases not matched to any gene.

TCR beta CDR3 regions were amplified from RNA transcripts. The TCR CDR3 was subjected to a first round of RT-PCR using the HTBI primer set and the Qiagen OneStep RT-PCR kit. A second multiplex PCR round built the libraries, followed by size selection and purification. Libraries were sequenced paired-end with 100 bp reads on an Illumina HiSeq2000. On the authors' methods: SOAPnuke was used to process the raw data, removing reads that contained adapters or uncalled bases, had a mean Phred below 15, or lacked an exact match to the constant primer or identifier. COPE v1.2.5 was used to merge the high-quality paired reads, and each unique nucleotide sequence was defined as a clonotype. MiTCR v1.1 was used to align the clonotypes against IMGT TRBV, TRBD and TRBJ reference segments. Only V-J combinations with frequency above 0.0001, covering about 99% of repertoires, were analysed. A TCS score was defined as the ratio of F50 (clonal expansion) to E x V (chaos), with BLOSUM62-based TCRdist applied between CDR3 peptides within each V-J. Welch's t-statistics and random forest reduced some 510 V-J features to around 14, which were used in a naive Bayes classifier (R e1071). Clones were called with MiXCR by TCRdb after fastp trimmed the public reads at Q25, and only in-frame beta chains were retained. Duplicate CDR3 protein sequences are folded into a single record with the most common DNA and genes. These V and J calls rely on TCRdb rather than the paper's analysis. This sample comprises about 600,000 distinct CDR3 sequences, 14% of them detected only once. The ten top clones hold 6.5% to 9% of the sample.

This receptor chain uses TRBV7-9 and TRBJ2-7; TRBD1 lines up with 10 middle nucleotides. This TCR was sampled from a woman aged 18-30 years with Graves' ophthalmopathy. What was sequenced was blood. The DNA is as follows: TGTGCCAGCAGCTTACAAGGGACAGGGGTGGACGAGCAGTACTTC. It translates as CASSLQGTGVDEQYF.